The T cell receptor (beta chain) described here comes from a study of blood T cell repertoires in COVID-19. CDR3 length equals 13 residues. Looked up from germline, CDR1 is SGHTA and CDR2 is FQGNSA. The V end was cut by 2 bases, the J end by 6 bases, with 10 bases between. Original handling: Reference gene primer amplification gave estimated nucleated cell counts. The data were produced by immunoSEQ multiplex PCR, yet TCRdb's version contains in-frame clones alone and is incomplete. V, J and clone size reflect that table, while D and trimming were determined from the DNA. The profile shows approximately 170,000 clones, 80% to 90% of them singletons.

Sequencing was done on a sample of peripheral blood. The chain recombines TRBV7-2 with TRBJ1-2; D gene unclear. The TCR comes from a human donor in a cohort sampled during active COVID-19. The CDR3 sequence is CASSLSREDGYTF. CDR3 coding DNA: TGTGCCAGCAGCTTAAGCCGGGAAGATGGCTACACCTTC.